These 27 T cell receptor beta chains originate from one sample sequenced in a study of cytomegalovirus exposure and HLA in healthy donors. 13 Jbeta primers and 60 Vbeta primers were used for the PCR. Produced via immunoSEQ multiplex PCR; TCRdb's table is partial and in-frame only. The sample consists of about 130,000 clones, 60% to 80% of them appearing once. The material sequenced was PBMCs. The receptors come from a man aged 45-60 years in good health and CMV-seronegative.

The chain combines TRBV28 with TRBJ2-1, with D unclear. Trimming took off 4 bases at V and 0 bases at J, with 13 bases between the two ends. The germline CDR1 and CDR2 sequences are MDHEN and SYDVKM. There are 16 residues in the CDR3. CDR3 region: CASSSTPPSSYNEQFF. As DNA, the CDR3 is TGTGCCAGCAGTTCCACCCCTCCGAGCTCCTACAATGAGCAGTTCTTC.

The chain recombines TRBV29-1 with TRBJ2-7; 12 bases line up with TRBD1. V lost 3 bases and J lost 5; bases outside the gene matches: 5. This CDR3 has 14 residues. Germline CDR1 is SQVTM and CDR2 is ANQGSEA. The CDR3: CSVERGTGGNEQYF. The CDR3 bases are TGCAGCGTTGAGCGCGGGACAGGGGGCAACGAGCAGTACTTC.

The chain links TRBV19 to TRBJ2-7; D remains unclear. The germline V gene has CDR1 LNHDA and CDR2 SQIVND (reference sequence). The CDR3 runs 15 residues. V was clipped by 3 bases and J by 2 bases, with 14 bases between them. CDR3 sequence reads: CASSIRRDSPYEQYF. CDR3 nucleotide sequence: TGTGCCAGTAGTATCCGTCGTGACTCCCCCTACGAGCAGTACTTC.

This clone showed up just a few times. For the CDR3, the DNA is TGTGCCAGCAGTTTGACTAGCGGGAGTGAGGAGACCCAGTACTTC. It encodes CASSLTSGSEETQYF. The rearrangement links TRBV6-5 to TRBJ2-5, with 12 bases fitting TRBD2. The CDR3 covers 15 residues. V was pared by 4 bases and J by 5 bases, with 5 bases of the junction left unmatched. The germline gives CDR1 MNHEY, CDR2 SVGAGI.

DNA of the CDR3: TGCGCCAGCAGCCCGGGTGGGGCAAACTATGGCTACACCTTC. This translates into CASSPGGANYGYTF. The gene calls are TRBV5-1 and TRBJ1-2; D is possibly TRBD1 (5 bases). Germline V gene sequence: CDR1 SGHRS, CDR2 YFSETQ. The V end lost 4 bases, the J end lost 2 bases, and 12 bases lay between the germline ends. The length of the CDR3 is 14 residues.

CDR3 loop: CASSVLGGSIYNEQFF. CDR3 in DNA: TGTGCCAGCAGCGTATTGGGCGGGAGTATCTACAATGAGCAGTTCTTC. The rearrangement links TRBV9 to TRBJ2-1; 7 bases line up with TRBD2. From germline, CDR1 is SGDLS and CDR2 YYNGEE. The V and J ends lost 1 base and 3 bases, in that order; junction bases with no gene match: 7. The CDR3 has 16 amino acids.

Here the CDR3 DNA reads TGTGCCAGTAGGGAGGCGGGAGGAGAGACCCAGTACTTC. This encodes CASREAGGETQYF. The chain combines TRBV19 with TRBJ2-5, with TRBD2 identical over 8 bases. The CDR3 extends over 13 amino acids. With 6 bases clipped from V and 4 bases from J, the junction kept 4 bases outside the gene matches. CDR1 and CDR2 from the germline V gene are LNHDA and SQIVND (reference sequence). The full variable domain, with the rest looked up from reference TRBV19 and TRBJ2-5, is DGGITQSPKYLFRKEGQNVTLSCEQNLNHDAMYWYRQDPGQGLRLIYYSQIVNDFQKGDIAEGYSVSREKKESFPLTVTSAQKNPTAFYLCASREAGGETQYFGPGTRLLVL.

The V call is TRBV7-9, the J call TRBJ2-7; 11 bases fit TRBD1. V was pared by 5 bases and J by 5 bases, with 11 bases of the junction left unmatched. This CDR3 contains 16 residues. In germline, CDR1 is SEHNR, CDR2 FQNEAQ (reference sequence). In DNA, the CDR3 is TGTGCCAGCAGCCCCCGGAGGACAGGGGGCGGGAACGAGCAGTACTTC. Its translation: CASSPRRTGGGNEQYF. Based on the CDR3 plus reference TRBV7-9 and TRBJ2-7, the full variable domain is DTGVSQNPRHKITKRGQNVTFRCDPISEHNRLYWYRQTLGQGPEFLTYFQNEAQLEKSRLLSDRFSAERPKGSFSTLEIQRTEQGDSAMYLCASSPRRTGGGNEQYFGPGTRLTVT.

The chain employs TRBV5-1 and TRBJ1-3; 7 bases are a match to TRBD1. V was clipped by 3 bases and J by 2 bases; unmatched bases: 11. Looked up from germline, CDR1 is SGHRS and CDR2 is YFSETQ. CDR3 size: 17 residues. The CDR3 is CASSSSVTGDPGNTIYF. DNA for the CDR3: TGCGCCAGCAGCTCCTCTGTCACAGGGGACCCTGGAAACACCATATATTTT. The whole variable domain, filled in from reference TRBV5-1 and TRBJ1-3, reads KAGVTQTPRYLIKTRGQQVTLSCSPISGHRSVSWYQQTPGQGLQFLFEYFSETQRNKGNFPGRFSGRQFSNSRSEMNVSTLELGDSALYLCASSSSVTGDPGNTIYFGEGSWLTVV.

The chain employs TRBV10-3 and TRBJ1-2; D possibly corresponds to TRBD1 (5 bases). There are 15 residues in the CDR3. From germline, CDR1 is ENHRY and CDR2 SYGVKD. With 4 bases removed from V and 7 bases from J, the gap between germline ends came to 19 bases. CDR3 residues: CAISGARANIGGYTF. The CDR3 coding sequence is TGTGCCATCAGTGGGGCCAGGGCCAACATTGGTGGCTACACCTTC.

This rearrangement joins TRBV6-5 to TRBJ2-1; 11 bases are shared with TRBD1. CDR3 length: 15 amino acids. Germline CDR1 is MNHEY and CDR2 is SVGAGI. Germline trimming cut 2 bases from V and 6 bases from J; bases unmatched to any gene: 3. The CDR3 is CASSYRGTGGNEQFF. As DNA, the CDR3 is TGTGCCAGCAGTTACCGAGGGACAGGGGGCAATGAGCAGTTCTTC.

This clone has only a few counts. This sequence joins TRBV5-8 and TRBJ1-1; the D is unclear. The CDR3 consists of 16 residues. The germline gives CDR1 SGHTS, CDR2 YDEGEE. V lost 7 bases to trimming and J lost 4 bases, with 23 bases between them. The CDR3 region is CASGNLMGAGGTEAFF. DNA for the CDR3: TGTGCCAGCGGAAACCTAATGGGTGCAGGTGGCACTGAAGCTTTCTTT.

The count of this clone is one. CDR3 residues: CASSDLNTGELFF. CDR3 nucleotides: TGCGCCAGCAGTGATCTGAACACCGGGGAGCTGTTTTTT. The rearrangement uses TRBV10-1 and TRBJ2-2, with D uncertain. Trimming cost V 3 bases and J 1 base, with 3 bases left between them. The germline V gene encodes CDR1 WNHNN and CDR2 SYGVQD (reference sequence). The CDR3 length is 13 residues.

The chain links TRBV6-6 to TRBJ1-2; no firm D call. V lost 6 bases and J 7 bases, leaving 15 bases between the germline ends. The CDR3 is made up of 13 amino acids. The germline CDR1 and CDR2 sequences are MNHNY and SVGAGI (reference sequence). The CDR3 loop is CASRRRESGGYTF. The CDR3 nucleotides are TGTGCCAGCAGACGCCGGGAATCTGGTGGCTACACCTTC.

The chain links TRBV18 to TRBJ2-1; D gene unclear. Trimming removed 1 base from V and 8 bases from J, with 6 bases in between. Germline values: CDR1 KGHSH, CDR2 LQKENI. The CDR3 runs 12 residues. CDR3 sequence (DNA): TGTGCCAGCTCACCACGAGGATATGAGCAGTTCTTC. Encoded protein: CASSPRGYEQFF.

CDR3 loop: CASSISGTSYEQYF. The CDR3, as DNA: TGTGCCAGCAGTATCAGCGGTACTTCCTACGAGCAGTACTTC. The chain employs TRBV25-1 and TRBJ2-7, with D possibly being TRBD2 (5 bases). In germline, CDR1 is MGHDK, CDR2 SYGVNS. Trimming cost V 5 bases and J 1 base, with 12 bases left between them. The length of the CDR3 is 14 residues.

The chain joins TRBV11-1 to TRBJ2-7; no definite D call. CDR1 is SGHAT and CDR2 is FQDESV in the germline V gene (reference sequence). The V end lost 1 base, the J end lost 3 bases, and 13 bases lay between the germline ends. The CDR3 consists of 15 residues. CDR3 sequence: CASSLGGSRSYEQYF. CDR3 DNA sequence: TGTGCCAGCAGCTTAGGCGGCAGTCGAAGCTACGAGCAGTACTTC. Using reference TRBV11-1 and TRBJ2-7 for the parts outside the CDR3, the full variable domain is EAEVAQSPRYKITEKSQAVAFWCDPISGHATLYWYRQILGQGPELLVQFQDESVVDDSQLPKDRFSAERLKGVDSTLKIQPAELGDSAMYLCASSLGGSRSYEQYFGPGTRLTVT.

This chain connects TRBV18 to TRBJ2-7, with 7 nucleotides matching TRBD1. J gave up 0 bases and V 4 bases, and 6 bases lay outside the gene matches. Germline loops: CDR1 KGHSH, CDR2 LQKENI. This CDR3 is 15 amino acids long. The CDR3 spells CASSQSGQDSYEQYF. CDR3 sequence (DNA): TGTGCCAGCTCACAATCCGGACAGGACTCCTACGAGCAGTACTTC.

This clone occurred once. The chain is built from TRBV9 and TRBJ2-5; a weak D match, TRBD1 (5 bases). Per germline, CDR1 SGDLS and CDR2 YYNGEE. The CDR3 loop spans 14 amino acids. The V gene lost 3 bases and the J gene lost 5 bases, with 14 bases spanning the gap. The CDR3 region has the DNA TGTGCCAGCAGCGAGGGGCAAAGCGAGGAGACCCAGTACTTC. Its translation is CASSEGQSEETQYF.

The chain recombines TRBV18 with TRBJ1-5; the D is unclear. Germline V gene data show CDR1 as KGHSH and CDR2 as LQKENI. Trimming removed 4 bases at V and 0 bases at J, with 7 bases between. This CDR3 is built from 14 residues. The CDR3 reads CASSQTGSNQPQHF. The CDR3 DNA reads TGTGCCAGCTCACAGACGGGTAGCAATCAGCCCCAGCATTTT.

The chain carries TRBV7-2 and TRBJ2-7, with 10 bases aligning to TRBD2. This CDR3 has 15 amino acids. Germline V gives CDR1 SGHTA, CDR2 FQGNSA. Trimming at V came to 5 bases and at J to 0 bases, leaving 4 bases not matched to a gene. The CDR3 loop reads CASSMLAGDSYEQYF. The CDR3 DNA reads TGTGCCAGCAGCATGCTAGCGGGAGACTCCTACGAGCAGTACTTC.

The gene calls are TRBV6-5 and TRBJ2-5; weak D call: TRBD2 (6 bases). This CDR3 has 15 amino acids. The germline V gene encodes CDR1 MNHEY and CDR2 SVGAGI. V was pared by 0 bases and J by 5 bases, with 13 bases between. The CDR3 sequence is CASSYSEGTWETQYF. Written as DNA, the CDR3 is TGTGCCAGCAGTTACTCGGAGGGGACTTGGGAGACCCAGTACTTC.

The chain couples TRBV6-6 to TRBJ2-6, with D uncertain. Germline CDR1 and CDR2: MNHNY and SVGAGI (reference sequence). The CDR3 sequence is 14 residues long. Trimming removed 6 bases from V and 0 bases from J, with 6 bases in between. In DNA form, the CDR3 reads TGTGCCAGCAGCCAATTCTCTGGGGCCAACGTCCTGACTTTC. It yields the protein CASSQFSGANVLTF.

CDR3 DNA sequence: TGTGCCAGCAGTACCCGTTTCCGGGACAGGGGACAGTCGATGGATACGCAGTATTTT. This sequence encodes CASSTRFRDRGQSMDTQYF. This chain joins TRBV28 and TRBJ2-3, with TRBD1 matching 10 bases. There are 19 residues in the CDR3. V lost 5 bases and J lost 6; bases outside the gene matches: 20. Germline V lookup: CDR1 MDHEN, CDR2 SYDVKM.

V gene TRBV14 combines with J gene TRBJ2-3; D possibly corresponds to TRBD2 (5 bases). CDR3 length equals 13 residues. With 4 bases removed from V and 6 bases from J, the gap between germline ends came to 11 bases. Germline V gives CDR1 SGHDN, CDR2 FVKESK. The CDR3 here is CASSPRLLDTQYF. The CDR3 nucleotides are TGTGCCAGCAGCCCGAGACTACTGGATACGCAGTATTTT. The full variable domain, its missing parts supplied by reference TRBV14 and TRBJ2-3, is EAGVTQFPSHSVIEKGQTVTLRCDPISGHDNLYWYRRVMGKEIKFLLHFVKESKQDESGMPNNRFLAERTGGTYSTLKVQPAELEDSGVYFCASSPRLLDTQYFGPGTRLTVL.

This clone showed up just a few times. The J gene is TRBJ1-3, the V gene TRBV6-6, with 7 bases matching TRBD1. The V gene's germline CDR1 is MNHNY and CDR2 SVGAGI (reference sequence). Trimming took 7 bases from V and 1 from J; bases not matched to a gene: 4. This CDR3 is built from 14 residues. The DNA for the CDR3 is TGTGCCAGCACCCAGACAGGGTCTGGAAACACCATATATTTT. Protein sequence: CASTQTGSGNTIYF.

This chain uses TRBV29-1 with TRBJ2-6, with TRBD1 as a possible D gene (5 bases). The V gene lost 6 bases and the J gene lost 0 bases, with 6 bases spanning the gap. Germline CDR1 and CDR2: SQVTM and ANQGSEA. CDR3 length: 13 residues. The CDR3, as DNA: TGCAGCGTCAGGGACTCTGGGGCCAACGTCCTGACTTTC. Protein product: CSVRDSGANVLTF.